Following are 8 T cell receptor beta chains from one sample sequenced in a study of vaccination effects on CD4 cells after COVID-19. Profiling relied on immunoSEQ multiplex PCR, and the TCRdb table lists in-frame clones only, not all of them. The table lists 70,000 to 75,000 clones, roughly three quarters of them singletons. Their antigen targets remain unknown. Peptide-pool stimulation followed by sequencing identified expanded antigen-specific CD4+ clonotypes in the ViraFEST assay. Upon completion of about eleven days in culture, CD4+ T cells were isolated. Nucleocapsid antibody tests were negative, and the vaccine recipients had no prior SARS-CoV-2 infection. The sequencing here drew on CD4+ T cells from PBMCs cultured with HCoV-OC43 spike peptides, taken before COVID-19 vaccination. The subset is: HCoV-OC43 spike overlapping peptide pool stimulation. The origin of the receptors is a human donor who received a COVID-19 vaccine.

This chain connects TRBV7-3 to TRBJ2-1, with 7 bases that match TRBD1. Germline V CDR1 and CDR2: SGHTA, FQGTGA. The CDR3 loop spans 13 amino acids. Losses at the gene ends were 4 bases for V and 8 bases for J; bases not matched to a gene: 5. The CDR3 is CASSSTGLHEQFF. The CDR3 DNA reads TGTGCCAGCAGCTCGACAGGGCTTCATGAGCAGTTCTTC.

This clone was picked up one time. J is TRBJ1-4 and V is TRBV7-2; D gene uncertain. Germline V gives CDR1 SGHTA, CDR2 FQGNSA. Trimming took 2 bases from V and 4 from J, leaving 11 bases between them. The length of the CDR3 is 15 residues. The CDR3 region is CASSLSPAVNEKLFF. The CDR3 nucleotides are TGTGCCAGCAGCTTATCTCCGGCCGTTAATGAAAAACTGTTTTTT.

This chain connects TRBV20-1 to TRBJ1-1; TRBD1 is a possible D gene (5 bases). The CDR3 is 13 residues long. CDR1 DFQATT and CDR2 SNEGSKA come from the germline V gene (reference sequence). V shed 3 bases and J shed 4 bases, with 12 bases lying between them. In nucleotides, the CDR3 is TGCAGTGCTAGTGCCCCGACAGTCACTGAAGCTTTCTTT. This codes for CSASAPTVTEAFF.

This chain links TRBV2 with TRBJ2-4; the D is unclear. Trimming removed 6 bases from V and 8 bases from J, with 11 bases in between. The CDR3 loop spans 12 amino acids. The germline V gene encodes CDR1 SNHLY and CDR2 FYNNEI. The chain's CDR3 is CASSLTRDIQYF. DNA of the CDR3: TGTGCCAGCAGCCTAACAAGGGACATTCAGTACTTC.

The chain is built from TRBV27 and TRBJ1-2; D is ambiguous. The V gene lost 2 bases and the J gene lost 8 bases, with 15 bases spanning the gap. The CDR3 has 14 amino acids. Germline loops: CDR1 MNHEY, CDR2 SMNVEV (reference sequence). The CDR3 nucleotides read TGTGCCAGCAGTTTAAATCGGATGGGGTACGGCTACACCTTC. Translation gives CASSLNRMGYGYTF.

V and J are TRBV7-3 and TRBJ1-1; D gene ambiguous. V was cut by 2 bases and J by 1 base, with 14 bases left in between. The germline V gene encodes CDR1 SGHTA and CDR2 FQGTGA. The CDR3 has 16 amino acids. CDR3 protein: CASSLLDPAGNTEAFF. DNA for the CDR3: TGTGCCAGCAGCTTACTTGATCCGGCCGGGAACACTGAAGCTTTCTTT.

The CDR3 nucleotides read TGTGCCACCAGTGCCGGTCGGCATAGCAATCAGCCCCAGCATTTT. Translated, it gives CATSAGRHSNQPQHF. This chain connects TRBV24-1 to TRBJ1-5; D gene ambiguous. The CDR3 runs to 15 residues. Germline assignment: CDR1 KGHDR and CDR2 SFDVKD. V dropped 5 bases and J dropped 0 bases, with 10 bases sitting between them.

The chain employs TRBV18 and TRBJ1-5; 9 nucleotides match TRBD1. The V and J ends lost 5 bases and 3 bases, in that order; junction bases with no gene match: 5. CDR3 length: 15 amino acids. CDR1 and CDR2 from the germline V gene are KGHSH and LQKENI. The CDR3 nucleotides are TGTGCCAGCTCAGGCCGGGACAGGGCCAATCAGCCCCAGCATTTT. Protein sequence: CASSGRDRANQPQHF.